This T cell receptor (beta chain) is drawn from a study of shared clonotypes between healthy human individuals. Method: immunoSEQ multiplex PCR; TCRdb's copy keeps in-frame clones and lacks some. The sample has roughly 1,800,000 clones, around 96% seen once; the top ten hold 0.95% to 1.5%. CD45RO-negative CD8 cells positively selected for CCR7 made up the naive population, which excluded terminally differentiated effector memory CD45RA+ cells. Germline CDR1 and CDR2: MNHEY and SVGAGI. The CDR3 runs 15 residues. The ends were cut back, 2 bases at V and 1 base at J, with 8 bases in the middle. The chain carries TRBV6-5 and TRBJ2-2; D gene uncertain. Source material: naive CD8+ T cells sorted from blood. This receptor was identified in a man aged 18 to 30 in good health. CDR3: CASSYLRQNTGELFF. The CDR3 nucleotides read TGTGCCAGCAGTTACCTGAGACAGAACACCGGGGAGCTGTTTTTT.